This is a list of T cell receptor beta chains from one sample in a study of identifying expanded T cells in peripheral blood. Data came from immunoSEQ multiplex PCR; TCRdb stores just in-frame clones and leaves some out. The table has around 84,000 clones, roughly 89% seen once. Sequencing input: blood. Receptors were obtained from a person aged 18 to 75 in good health. The CDR3 runs from the conserved cysteine through the conserved F or W. Fields, in order: J gene, clone size, D gene, CDR3 length, V gene, CDR3 protein, CDR3 DNA. A D gene is named only where the DNA matches it firmly. Rows give clone size only sometimes, using once, few, many, or a class for an expanded clone.

j_call: TRBJ1-4; clone_size: few; d_call: NA; cdr3_length: 14; v_call: TRBV7-9; cdr3_aa: CASSLGQGGEKLFF; cdr3_nt: TGTGCCAGCAGCTTAGGTCAGGGAGGAGAAAAACTGTTTTTT
j_call: TRBJ2-1; clone_size: NA; d_call: TRBD2; cdr3_length: 14; v_call: TRBV10-2; cdr3_aa: CASRTVAGYNEQFF; cdr3_nt: TGCGCCAGCAGGACTGTAGCGGGATACAATGAGCAGTTCTTC
j_call: TRBJ2-3; clone_size: NA; d_call: NA; cdr3_length: 15; v_call: TRBV5-1; cdr3_aa: CASSLGQVFTDTQYF; cdr3_nt: TGCGCCAGCAGCTTGGGTCAGGTGTTTACAGATACGCAGTATTTT
j_call: TRBJ1-5; clone_size: NA; d_call: NA; cdr3_length: 15; v_call: TRBV7-9; cdr3_aa: CASSLSVGVNQPQHF; cdr3_nt: TGTGCCAGCAGCTTAAGCGTCGGGGTAAATCAGCCCCAGCATTTT
j_call: TRBJ2-7; clone_size: NA; d_call: TRBD1; cdr3_length: 13; v_call: TRBV6-1; cdr3_aa: CASSERGTGEQYF; cdr3_nt: TGTGCCAGCAGTGAAAGGGGGACAGGGGAGCAGTACTTC
j_call: TRBJ1-6; clone_size: NA; d_call: NA; cdr3_length: 13; v_call: TRBV19; cdr3_aa: CASSQDGVSPLHF; cdr3_nt: TGTGCCAGTAGTCAGGACGGGGTTTCACCCCTCCACTTT
j_call: TRBJ1-5; clone_size: NA; d_call: NA; cdr3_length: 13; v_call: TRBV5-1; cdr3_aa: CASRSDSNQPQHF; cdr3_nt: TGCGCCAGCAGATCGGATAGCAATCAGCCCCAGCATTTT
j_call: TRBJ1-5; clone_size: NA; d_call: NA; cdr3_length: 17; v_call: TRBV19; cdr3_aa: CASSRLHGAGSNQPQHF; cdr3_nt: TGTGCCAGTAGTCGCCTCCACGGGGCAGGGAGCAATCAGCCCCAGCATTTT
j_call: TRBJ2-3; clone_size: NA; d_call: TRBD2; cdr3_length: 15; v_call: TRBV6-1; cdr3_aa: CASPGGALGTDTQYF; cdr3_nt: TGTGCCAGCCCGGGAGGGGCACTGGGCACAGATACGCAGTATTTT
j_call: TRBJ2-5; clone_size: NA; d_call: TRBD2; cdr3_length: 14; v_call: TRBV6-5; cdr3_aa: CASSFLAGRETQYF; cdr3_nt: TGTGCCAGCAGTTTCCTAGCGGGGCGAGAGACCCAGTACTTC
j_call: TRBJ2-7; clone_size: NA; d_call: NA; cdr3_length: 12; v_call: TRBV13; cdr3_aa: CASSLGYYEQYF; cdr3_nt: TGTGCCAGCAGCTTAGGCTACTACGAGCAGTACTTC
j_call: TRBJ2-3; clone_size: NA; d_call: TRBD1; cdr3_length: 16; v_call: TRBV5-1; cdr3_aa: CASSLAGTGGSDTQYF; cdr3_nt: TGCGCCAGCAGCTTGGCCGGGACAGGGGGTTCAGATACGCAGTATTTT
j_call: TRBJ1-2; clone_size: NA; d_call: TRBD1; cdr3_length: 17; v_call: TRBV5-1; cdr3_aa: CASSLAGQGVTLYGYTF; cdr3_nt: TGCGCCAGCAGCTTGGCCGGACAGGGGGTGACCCTCTATGGCTACACCTTC
j_call: TRBJ2-3; clone_size: NA; d_call: TRBD2; cdr3_length: 20; v_call: TRBV5-1; cdr3_aa: CASSGGLAGGPGRSTDTQYF; cdr3_nt: TGCGCCAGCAGCGGTGGACTAGCGGGAGGCCCGGGACGAAGCACAGATACGCAGTATTTT
j_call: TRBJ2-7; clone_size: NA; d_call: TRBD1; cdr3_length: 15; v_call: TRBV6-1; cdr3_aa: CASRNPGQGSYEQYF; cdr3_nt: TGTGCCAGCAGGAACCCTGGACAGGGATCCTACGAGCAGTACTTC
j_call: TRBJ1-1; clone_size: NA; d_call: NA; cdr3_length: 13; v_call: TRBV7-6; cdr3_aa: CASSIGGNTEAFF; cdr3_nt: TGTGCCAGCAGCATAGGAGGGAACACTGAAGCTTTCTTT
j_call: TRBJ2-7; clone_size: NA; d_call: TRBD2; cdr3_length: 14; v_call: TRBV4-1; cdr3_aa: CASSQGQRGGEQYF; cdr3_nt: TGCGCCAGCAGCCAAGGACAGCGGGGGGGCGAGCAGTACTTC
j_call: TRBJ2-3; clone_size: NA; d_call: NA; cdr3_length: 13; v_call: TRBV2; cdr3_aa: CAINRDSTDTQYF; cdr3_nt: TGTGCCATTAACCGGGACAGCACAGATACGCAGTATTTT
j_call: TRBJ1-2; clone_size: NA; d_call: NA; cdr3_length: 14; v_call: TRBV14; cdr3_aa: CASSPERVGYGYTF; cdr3_nt: TGTGCCAGCAGCCCCGAGAGGGTGGGCTATGGCTACACCTTC
j_call: TRBJ2-7; clone_size: NA; d_call: NA; cdr3_length: 13; v_call: TRBV6-5; cdr3_aa: CASSGRDAGEQYF; cdr3_nt: TGTGCCAGCAGTGGCAGGGATGCAGGTGAGCAGTACTTC
j_call: TRBJ2-1; clone_size: NA; d_call: TRBD2; cdr3_length: 18; v_call: TRBV7-8; cdr3_aa: CASSLQPSGGPPYNEQFF; cdr3_nt: TGTGCCAGCAGCTTACAACCTAGCGGGGGGCCCCCATACAATGAGCAGTTCTTC
j_call: TRBJ2-5; clone_size: NA; d_call: TRBD2; cdr3_length: 14; v_call: TRBV19; cdr3_aa: CATAGLGAKETQYF; cdr3_nt: TGTGCCACCGCCGGACTAGGGGCAAAAGAGACCCAGTACTTC
j_call: TRBJ1-1; clone_size: NA; d_call: TRBD1; cdr3_length: 15; v_call: TRBV5-1; cdr3_aa: CASSLGPDRATEAFF; cdr3_nt: TGCGCCAGCAGCTTGGGGCCGGACAGGGCCACTGAAGCTTTCTTT
j_call: TRBJ1-4; clone_size: NA; d_call: NA; cdr3_length: 13; v_call: TRBV18; cdr3_aa: CASSPGQKEKLFF; cdr3_nt: TGTGCCAGCTCACCCGGACAGAAAGAAAAACTGTTTTTT